This T cell receptor beta chain was profiled in a study of T cells in Graves' hyperthyroidism and ophthalmopathy. What was amplified from RNA transcripts were TCR beta CDR3 regions. RT-PCR in the first round (using the HTBI primer set) targeted the TCR CDR3. TCRdb reanalysed the multiplex PCR reads using MiXCR and keeps one entry per CDR3 protein. This sample has about 690,000 distinct CDR3 sequences, with around 15% found just once. This clonotype was observed at least ten times. Its antigen is unidentified. Study outcomes and limitations: Ophthalmopathy, which appeared later, was predicted by the model a median around 6.9 months before onset. Patients with ophthalmopathy were separated from those with stable hyperthyroidism by a 13 V-J model. Most thyroid clonotypes expanded above 0.001 appeared in blood too.

The V and J ends lost 5 bases and 10 bases respectively, with 12 bases between them. Germline values: CDR1 MNHEY, CDR2 SVGEGT. This CDR3 has 12 residues. The source of this sequence is a man aged 50-59 years with Graves' hyperthyroidism. The sequencing input was blood. The V call is TRBV6-2 or TRBV6-3, the J call TRBJ2-1, with D hard to call. CDR3 nucleotide sequence: TGTGCCAGCAGTCGCAATATAAACGAGCAGTTCTTC. This translates into CASSRNINEQFF.